This record looks at one T cell receptor (beta chain) sequence and its context. No antigen is known for it. As for time point: pre-treatment sample, taken before nivolumab and TIL therapy. The data are from a study of TIL therapy for anti-PD-1-resistant metastatic lung cancer. Background on the study: Patients then received nivolumab; progressors got lymphodepletion, TIL and IL-2. Tumors carried a median 1.5 non-synonymous mutations per megabase. Most patients had lung adenocarcinoma; a handful of tumors were EGFR-mutant, two ALK-rearranged; half smoked currently or formerly.

The ends lost 3 bases at V and 5 bases at J; junction bases unmatched: 12. The CDR3 covers 16 residues. Germline CDR1 reads LNHDA; CDR2 reads SQIVND (reference sequence). Findings and caveats of the study: After infusion, TIL clonotypes partly replaced peripheral T cells and declined over months.

This was the immunoSEQ v3 assay. Here immunoSEQ multiplex PCR was the method, and the copy in TCRdb shows in-frame clones only, minus some. The sample gives tens of thousands of clones, 80% to 90% of which show up once; just over 2.5% is in the top ten. The chain uses TRBV19 and TRBJ1-2; 7 bases map to TRBD1. The receptor was isolated from a person between 30 and 79 years old with non-small cell lung cancer. Material: blood, obtained at baseline. The CDR3 DNA is TGTGCCAGTAGTATTTACGGGGACAGCAGCTATTATGGCTACACCTTC. Translated: CASSIYGDSSYYGYTF.